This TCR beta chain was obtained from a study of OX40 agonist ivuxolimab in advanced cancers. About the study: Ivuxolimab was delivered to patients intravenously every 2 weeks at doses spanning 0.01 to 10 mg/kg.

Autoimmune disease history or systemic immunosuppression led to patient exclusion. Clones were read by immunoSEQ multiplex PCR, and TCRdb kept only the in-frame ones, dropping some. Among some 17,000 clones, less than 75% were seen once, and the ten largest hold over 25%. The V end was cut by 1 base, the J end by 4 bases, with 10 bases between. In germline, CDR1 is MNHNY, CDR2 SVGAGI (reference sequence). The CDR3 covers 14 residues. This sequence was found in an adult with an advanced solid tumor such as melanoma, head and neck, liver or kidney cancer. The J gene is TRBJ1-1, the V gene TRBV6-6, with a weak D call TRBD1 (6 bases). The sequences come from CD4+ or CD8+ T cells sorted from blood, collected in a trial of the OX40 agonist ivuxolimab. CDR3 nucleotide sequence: TGTGCCAGCAGTTACTTCTTGGACAGCACTGAAGCTTTCTTT. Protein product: CASSYFLDSTEAFF.